The 24 T cell receptor beta chains below were found in one sample sequenced in a study of cytomegalovirus exposure and HLA in healthy donors. This PCR relied on a set of 60 Vbeta primers and 13 Jbeta primers. Generated by immunoSEQ multiplex PCR, the TCRdb table keeps only in-frame clones and is missing some. The sample includes over 150,000 clones, 68% seen only once; the top ten take less than 1.5%. Sequenced input: PBMCs. These TCRs come from a man in his forties or fifties in good health and CMV-seronegative.

In its sample, this clone was seen a few times. The chain links TRBV6-5 to TRBJ1-6, with a tentative D call TRBD1 (6 bases). V lost 6 bases to trimming and J lost 6 bases, with 12 bases between them. This CDR3 is 14 amino acids long. Germline CDR1 and CDR2: MNHEY and SVGAGI. DNA of the CDR3: TGTGCCAGCAGAATGCAGGGGTTTAATTCACCCCTCCACTTT. It encodes CASRMQGFNSPLHF.

This chain uses TRBV7-8 with TRBJ1-5, with TRBD1 matching over 7 bases. Germline CDR1 SGHVS, CDR2 FQNEAQ. Trimming at V came to 2 bases and at J to 0 bases, leaving 7 bases not matched to a gene. CDR3 size: 17 residues. The CDR3 DNA is TGTGCCAGCAGCTTACTTGGGACAGCAGATAGCAATCAGCCCCAGCATTTT. Residues: CASSLLGTADSNQPQHF.

The chain recombines TRBV9 with TRBJ2-2; D remains ambiguous. The CDR3 consists of 14 residues. Germline CDR1 and CDR2: SGDLS and YYNGEE. Between the trimmed V and J ends, which lost 4 bases and 1 base, there was a span of 8 bases. CDR3 region: CASSPRQNTGELFF. The CDR3 DNA is TGTGCCAGCAGCCCCCGACAGAACACCGGGGAGCTGTTTTTT.

The CDR3 DNA reads TGTGCCAGCAGCTTAGTTCGGGGGGGCGGATTGAGCATTCAGTACTTC. Protein sequence: CASSLVRGGGLSIQYF. The chain is built from TRBV7-2 and TRBJ2-4; 8 bases align to TRBD2. Germline V gives CDR1 SGHTA, CDR2 FQGNSA. V shed 1 base and J 9 bases; nucleotides not matched to a gene: 11. The CDR3 is 16 amino acids.

DNA for the CDR3: TGTGCCAGCAGCGGTCTACAGGGGCCAGTACCCTACGAGCAGTACTTC. It yields the protein CASSGLQGPVPYEQYF. The chain recombines TRBV9 with TRBJ2-7; 7 positions agree with TRBD1. Trimming took 3 bases from V and 2 from J; bases not matched to a gene: 11. CDR3 length: 16 residues. Germline V CDR1 and CDR2: SGDLS, YYNGEE.

The gene calls are TRBV28 and TRBJ1-4, with D perhaps TRBD1 (5 bases). CDR1 is MDHEN and CDR2 is SYDVKM in the germline V gene. V lost 2 bases, J lost 8 bases, and 18 bases lay in between. The CDR3 is made up of 16 amino acids. CDR3: CASSLVGPGLREKLFF. CDR3 bases: TGTGCCAGCAGTTTAGTGGGTCCGGGACTTAGGGAAAAACTGTTTTTT.

This clone was picked up one time. The gene calls are TRBV11-2 and TRBJ2-2; 14 bases map to TRBD2. The germline V gene has CDR1 SGHAT and CDR2 FQNNGV. The CDR3 sequence is 15 residues long. This chain's CDR3 is CGYGLAGGGTGELFF. The CDR3 nucleotides read TGTGGCTACGGACTAGCGGGGGGAGGGACCGGGGAGCTGTTTTTT. Using reference TRBV11-2 and TRBJ2-2 for the parts outside the CDR3, the full variable domain is EAGVAQSPRYKIIEKRQSVAFWCNPISGHATLYWYQQILGQGPKLLIQFQNNGVVDDSQLPKDRFSAERLKGVDSTLKIQPAKLEDSAVYLCGYGLAGGGTGELFFGEGSRLTVL.

The chain employs TRBV19 and TRBJ2-5; 10 bases agree with TRBD1. CDR1 and CDR2 (germline): LNHDA, SQIVND (reference sequence). The CDR3 is 15 amino acids. V trimming: 3 bases; J trimming: 4 bases; junction bases outside the gene matches: 5. CDR3 protein: CASSMGDRGGETQYF. In DNA form, the CDR3 reads TGTGCCAGTAGTATGGGGGACAGGGGAGGAGAGACCCAGTACTTC.

The table lists this clone with a few counts. The chain has TRBV10-3 and TRBJ2-3; TRBD1 matches 8 bases. CDR1 is ENHRY and CDR2 is SYGVKD in the germline V gene. V dropped 4 bases and J dropped 3; count of bases not matched to a gene: 3. The CDR3 consists of 14 residues. As DNA, the CDR3 is TGTGCCATCAGTGGGACAGGGCGGACAGATACGCAGTATTTT. Protein product: CAISGTGRTDTQYF.

This clone came up a few times. The chain is built from TRBV6-1 and TRBJ1-1; 11 bases line up with TRBD1. V shed 6 bases, J shed 7 bases, and the junction held 7 bases outside the gene matches. The CDR3 contains 14 residues. Germline V gene data show CDR1 as MNHNS and CDR2 as SASEGT. CDR3 protein: CASRADRGRDEAFF. CDR3 coding DNA: TGTGCCAGCAGGGCGGACAGGGGGCGAGATGAAGCTTTCTTT.

The V gene is TRBV11-3, the J gene TRBJ2-3; perhaps TRBD2 as D (6 bases). The CDR3 consists of 14 residues. V shed 1 base and J shed 6 bases, with 11 bases lying between them. Per germline, CDR1 SGHNT and CDR2 YENEEA. This CDR3 is CASSLGGVSDTQYF. CDR3 nucleotide sequence: TGTGCCAGCAGCTTAGGCGGGGTCTCCGATACGCAGTATTTT. Full variable domain (remainder filled in from reference TRBV11-3 and TRBJ2-3): EAGVVQSPRYKIIEKKQPVAFWCNPISGHNTLYWYLQNLGQGPELLIRYENEEAVDDSQLPKDRFSAERLKGVDSTLKIQPAELGDSAVYLCASSLGGVSDTQYFGPGTRLTVL.

This chain connects TRBV5-1 to TRBJ2-5; 9 bases match TRBD2. Germline-derived CDR1 and CDR2 are SGHRS and YFSETQ. This CDR3 spans 16 amino acids. V lost 0 bases, J lost 2 bases, and 5 bases stayed unmatched. The CDR3: CASSLGVAGVQETQYF. For the CDR3, the DNA is TGCGCCAGCAGCTTGGGGGTAGCGGGGGTTCAAGAGACCCAGTACTTC.

A single count supports this clone. J is TRBJ1-3 and V is TRBV2; TRBD1 aligns across 7 bases. CDR3 length: 14 residues. Per the germline V gene, CDR1 is SNHLY and CDR2 is FYNNEI. The ends lost 6 bases at V and 3 bases at J; junction bases unmatched: 5. The CDR3 is CASRGTVLGNTIYF. Here the CDR3 DNA reads TGTGCCAGCAGGGGGACAGTACTTGGAAACACCATATATTTT.

The CDR3 bases are TGTGCCAGCAACAAGCGGGGGTACCAAGAGACCCAGTACTTC. Translation gives CASNKRGYQETQYF. The V and J genes are TRBV6-5 and TRBJ2-5; 8 nucleotides match TRBD2. The CDR3 is 14 residues long. Germline CDR1 and CDR2: MNHEY and SVGAGI. J lost 0 bases, V lost 7 bases, and 4 bases had no gene match.

The chain is built from TRBV28 and TRBJ2-5; D may be TRBD1 (5 bases). Trimming stripped 3 bases from V and 0 bases from J, with 11 bases between. Germline lookup yields CDR1 MDHEN and CDR2 SYDVKM. The CDR3 extends over 15 amino acids. The CDR3: CASSLGRAYQETQYF. The CDR3 region has the DNA TGTGCCAGCAGTTTGGGCAGGGCGTACCAAGAGACCCAGTACTTC.

This clone was counted between two and nine times. Different DNA sequences within this sample yield the same CDR3. This rearrangement joins TRBV18 to TRBJ2-5; 10 nucleotides match TRBD1. With 3 bases clipped from V and 5 bases from J, the junction kept 0 bases outside the gene matches. The CDR3 covers 13 residues. Per germline, CDR1 KGHSH and CDR2 LQKENI. The CDR3 sequence: CASSPGQGETQYF. The DNA of the CDR3 is TGTGCCAGCTCACCGGGACAGGGGGAGACCCAGTACTTC. Looking up the rest from reference TRBV18 and TRBJ2-5 gives the full variable domain: NAGVMQNPRHLVRRRGQEARLRCSPMKGHSHVYWYRQLPEEGLKFMVYLQKENIIDESGMPKERFSAEFPKEGPSILRIQQVVRGDSAAYFCASSPGQGETQYFGPGTRLLVL.

This chain joins TRBV10-3 and TRBJ1-1, with D possibly being TRBD1 (5 bases). The CDR3 loop spans 14 amino acids. Per germline, CDR1 ENHRY and CDR2 SYGVKD. Trimming took 2 bases from V and 3 from J, leaving 10 bases between them. CDR3 sequence (DNA): TGTGCCATCAGTGAGGGGGCAACCTACACTGAAGCTTTCTTT. This encodes CAISEGATYTEAFF.

This clone was counted a single time. This sample also contains other DNA sequences that code for the same CDR3. The rearrangement uses TRBV5-1 and TRBJ2-7; D is possibly TRBD1 (6 bases). V lost 2 bases to trimming and J lost 4 bases, with 7 bases between them. The CDR3 spans 12 residues. Per the germline V gene, CDR1 is SGHRS and CDR2 is YFSETQ. The CDR3 spells CASSLQGYEQYF. The CDR3 bases are TGCGCCAGCAGCTTACAGGGATACGAGCAGTACTTC.

This clone was observed a few times. The chain has TRBV19 and TRBJ1-1, with D possibly matching TRBD1 (6 bases). This CDR3 has 15 residues. CDR1 is LNHDA, CDR2 SQIVND, per germline (reference sequence). Between the trimmed V and J ends, which lost 5 bases and 11 bases, there was a span of 24 bases. The CDR3 sequence: CASSGAAVSTGKAFF. In nucleotides, the CDR3 is TGTGCCAGTAGTGGGGCAGCTGTTTCTACAGGGAAGGCTTTCTTT. The complete variable domain, with remaining parts taken from reference TRBV19 and TRBJ1-1, reads DGGITQSPKYLFRKEGQNVTLSCEQNLNHDAMYWYRQDPGQGLRLIYYSQIVNDFQKGDIAEGYSVSREKKESFPLTVTSAQKNPTAFYLCASSGAAVSTGKAFFGQGTRLTVV.

CDR3 coding DNA: TGTGCCAGCAGTTACCAGGACAGGGGGCCGGGTGAAGCTTTCTTT. Translation: CASSYQDRGPGEAFF. The chain couples TRBV27 to TRBJ1-1, with 11 bases matching TRBD1. Germline V gives CDR1 MNHEY, CDR2 SMNVEV (reference sequence). This CDR3 region has 15 residues. J gave up 7 bases and V 4 bases, and 8 bases lay outside the gene matches.

The chain is built from TRBV28 and TRBJ1-3; 11 bases are shared with TRBD1. With V trimmed by 9 bases and J by 4 bases, 8 bases remained unmatched. The CDR3 has 15 amino acids. Looked up from germline, CDR1 is MDHEN and CDR2 is SYDVKM. The CDR3 loop reads CASSGQGAGGNTIYF. The CDR3, as DNA: TGTGCCAGTTCCGGACAGGGGGCCGGAGGAAACACCATATATTTT.

Here the CDR3 reads CASRTSGGENSPLHF. The DNA of the CDR3 is TGTGCCAGCAGGACCTCAGGGGGCGAAAATTCACCCCTCCACTTT. V gene TRBV6-6 combines with J gene TRBJ1-6; 8 positions match TRBD1. With V trimmed by 6 bases and J by 7 bases, 8 bases remained unmatched. The CDR3 consists of 15 residues. Germline V gives CDR1 MNHNY, CDR2 SVGAGI (reference sequence).

The rearrangement links TRBV5-6 to TRBJ2-2; 7 nucleotides match TRBD1. The CDR3 has 16 amino acids. V lost 4 bases to trimming and J lost 0 bases; unmatched junction nucleotides: 6. Germline V gene lookup returns CDR1 SGHDT and CDR2 YYEEEE. DNA of the CDR3: TGTGCCAGCAGCCCCAGGACAGGAACGAACACCGGGGAGCTGTTTTTT. This gives the protein CASSPRTGTNTGELFF.

The chain has TRBV6-5 and TRBJ1-5; possibly TRBD1 for D (5 bases). The CDR3 consists of 14 residues. Germline V gene sequence: CDR1 MNHEY, CDR2 SVGAGI. The V end lost 4 bases, the J end lost 3 bases, and 10 bases lay between the germline ends. The CDR3 DNA is TGTGCCAGCAGTTTTCGGGGGGTCAATCAGCCCCAGCATTTT. Translating gives CASSFRGVNQPQHF.